The 24 T cell receptor beta chains below all came from one sample that was sequenced in a study of CD8+ T cells in alopecia areata. Extracted from the samples, RNA was reverse transcribed into cDNA to serve as the sequencing template. The data were produced by immunoSEQ multiplex PCR, yet TCRdb's version contains in-frame clones alone and is incomplete. The repertoire has around 35,000 clones, 55% of them found once; the top ten carry 40%. Material for sequencing was NKG2D-high CD8+ T cells sorted from blood. The receptors were sampled from a human donor with alopecia areata.

The chain uses TRBV2 and TRBJ2-1, with a possible D match to TRBD1 (6 bases). The germline V and J ends were trimmed by 2 bases and 0 bases, with 8 bases remaining between them. The germline CDR1 and CDR2 sequences are SNHLY and FYNNEI. The CDR3 covers 15 residues. DNA of the CDR3: TGTGCCAGCAGTGAAAGGGGGAGCTCCTACAATGAGCAGTTCTTC. This sequence encodes CASSERGSSYNEQFF.

The CDR3 DNA follows: TGTGCCAGCGGAGGGGGGCTAGGTTATGGCTACACCTTC. Amino acids: CASGGGLGYGYTF. V gene TRBV7-9 combines with J gene TRBJ1-2; D is possibly TRBD1 (6 bases). The CDR3 loop spans 13 amino acids. Between the trimmed V and J ends, which lost 8 bases and 5 bases, there was a span of 15 bases. Per germline, CDR1 SEHNR and CDR2 FQNEAQ (reference sequence).

The gene calls are TRBV7-9 and TRBJ1-1; no definite D call. V was cut by 3 bases and J by 7 bases, with 6 bases left in between. This CDR3 has 11 residues. CDR1 is SEHNR and CDR2 is FQNEAQ in the germline V gene (reference sequence). CDR3 in amino acids: CASSFGYEAFF. The CDR3 bases are TGTGCCAGCAGCTTCGGATATGAAGCTTTCTTT.

The CDR3 nucleotides are TGCGCCAGCAGCTTGGAGCAACTCCAAGAGACCCAGTACTTC. It codes for CASSLEQLQETQYF. The chain couples TRBV5-1 to TRBJ2-5; D is ambiguous. CDR1 is SGHRS, CDR2 YFSETQ, per germline. Trimming shortened V by 0 bases and J by 1 base, and 7 bases separated the two germline ends. This CDR3 is built from 14 residues.

The chain has TRBV7-8 and TRBJ2-3; a weak D match, TRBD1 (6 bases). V gave up 6 bases and J gave up 7 bases, with 14 bases separating them. This CDR3 is 13 amino acids long. Germline V CDR1 and CDR2: SGHVS, FQNEAQ. This CDR3 reads CASRGQTGNTQYF. The CDR3 DNA is TGTGCCAGCAGGGGACAAACAGGGAATACGCAGTATTTT. Complete variable domain (other parts from reference TRBV7-8 and TRBJ2-3): GAGVSQSPRYKVAKRGQDVALRCDPISGHVSLFWYQQALGQGPEFLTYFQNEAQLDKSGLPSDRFFAERPEGSVSTLKIQRTQQEDSAVYLCASRGQTGNTQYFGPGTRLTVL.

The rearrangement joins TRBV29-1 to TRBJ2-2; D is perhaps TRBD2 (6 bases). This CDR3 spans 13 amino acids. The germline V gene encodes CDR1 SQVTM and CDR2 ANQGSEA. Trimming stripped 6 bases from V and 1 base from J, with 9 bases between. The CDR3 loop reads CSVRRGNTGELFF. The CDR3 coding sequence is TGCAGCGTGCGGAGGGGGAACACCGGGGAGCTGTTTTTT.

This chain connects TRBV9 to TRBJ2-7; 9 bases agree with TRBD2. CDR1 and CDR2 (germline): SGDLS, YYNGEE. V gave up 2 bases and J gave up 4 bases; unmatched junction bases: 4. CDR3 size: 14 residues. CDR3 coding DNA: TGTGCCAGCAGCGTGGCTAGCGGGGTGTACGAGCAGTACTTC. It encodes CASSVASGVYEQYF.

The rearrangement uses TRBV7-9 and TRBJ2-7; unclear D gene. The CDR3 loop spans 11 amino acids. From germline, CDR1 is SEHNR and CDR2 FQNEAQ (reference sequence). Trimming cost V 5 bases and J 3 bases, with 5 bases left between them. This CDR3 is CASSRDYEQYF. The CDR3 DNA follows: TGTGCCAGCAGCCGCGACTACGAGCAGTACTTC.

V and J are TRBV13 and TRBJ1-2, with TRBD1 identical over 10 bases. The V and J ends lost 0 bases and 7 bases, in that order; junction bases with no gene match: 2. Germline V CDR1 and CDR2: PRHDT, FYEKMQ (reference sequence). The CDR3 totals 14 residues. Here the CDR3 reads CASSLGRDRGGYTF. DNA for the CDR3: TGTGCCAGCAGCTTAGGGCGGGACAGGGGTGGCTACACCTTC.

This clone was detected only a few times. The chain carries TRBV7-9 and TRBJ1-2; TRBD1 agrees at 10 bases. V gave up 3 bases and J gave up 5 bases; unmatched junction bases: 6. Germline lookup yields CDR1 SEHNR and CDR2 FQNEAQ (reference sequence). The CDR3 spans 15 residues. CDR3 region: CASSFGTGASYGYTF. DNA of the CDR3: TGTGCCAGCAGCTTTGGGACAGGGGCATCTTATGGCTACACCTTC.

The V and J genes are TRBV7-8 and TRBJ2-1; possible D gene TRBD2, 6 bases. With 5 bases removed from V and 4 bases from J, the gap between germline ends came to 12 bases. This CDR3 has 14 residues. Germline V gene lookup returns CDR1 SGHVS and CDR2 FQNEAQ. CDR3: CASSLGRGYNEQFF. In DNA, the CDR3 is TGTGCCAGCAGCCTTGGGCGGGGTTACAATGAGCAGTTCTTC.

The chain recombines TRBV11-2 with TRBJ1-5; D unclear. Trimming removed 5 bases at V and 3 bases at J, with 17 bases between. CDR1 and CDR2 (germline): SGHAT, FQNNGV. CDR3 length equals 16 residues. The CDR3 DNA reads as TGTGCCAGCAGCCGTGCCTCGTCGGGGATCAATCAGCCCCAGCATTTT. Translation: CASSRASSGINQPQHF.

This clone was counted only a few times. V and J are TRBV4-3 and TRBJ1-2; no firm D call. Germline V gene sequence: CDR1 LGHNA, CDR2 YSLEER. V lost 2 bases, J lost 1 base, and 17 bases lay in between. The CDR3 contains 17 residues. CDR3 protein: CASSQKGPGGFNYGYTF. The CDR3 DNA is TGCGCCAGCAGCCAAAAAGGACCAGGAGGGTTTAACTATGGCTACACCTTC.

The chain is built from TRBV6-1 and TRBJ1-1; no firm D call. The germline V gene encodes CDR1 MNHNS and CDR2 SASEGT. Trimming took off 7 bases at V and 1 base at J, with 10 bases between the two ends. The CDR3 totals 13 residues. The CDR3 nucleotides are TGTGCCAGCACACTAAGAACGAACACTGAAGCTTTCTTT. It specifies CASTLRTNTEAFF.

This sequence joins TRBV4-1 and TRBJ2-7, with D perhaps being TRBD1 or TRBD2 (6 bases each). This CDR3 has 17 residues. Germline V gene lookup returns CDR1 MGHRA and CDR2 YSYEKL. With 4 bases removed from V and 0 bases from J, the gap between germline ends came to 19 bases. This chain's CDR3 is CASSPGLFGGGSYEQYF. Written as DNA, the CDR3 is TGCGCCAGCAGCCCCGGCCTCTTTGGAGGGGGCTCCTACGAGCAGTACTTC.

The chain is built from TRBV7-3 and TRBJ2-2; the match to TRBD2 covers 12 bases. Looked up from germline, CDR1 is SGHTA and CDR2 is FQGTGA. The CDR3 loop spans 15 amino acids. V shed 5 bases and J 4 bases; nucleotides not matched to a gene: 2. The CDR3 region is CASSLAGGGTGELFF. DNA of the CDR3: TGTGCCAGCAGCCTAGCGGGAGGGGGCACCGGGGAGCTGTTTTTT.

This sequence joins TRBV7-2 and TRBJ2-7; 7 positions agree with TRBD1. Per germline, CDR1 SGHTA and CDR2 FQGNSA. J lost 4 bases, V lost 5 bases, and 8 bases had no gene match. The CDR3 extends over 14 amino acids. This CDR3 reads CASSDNLQGYEQYF. CDR3 coding DNA: TGTGCCAGCAGCGACAACTTACAGGGGTACGAGCAGTACTTC.

This clone occurred once. The V call is TRBV7-2, the J call TRBJ1-2; 8 bases are shared with TRBD1. The CDR3 runs 16 residues. Germline assignment: CDR1 SGHTA and CDR2 FQGNSA. V lost 5 bases, J lost 4 bases, and 12 bases stayed unmatched. CDR3 region: CASSLGWTGLGYGYTF. In DNA, the CDR3 is TGTGCCAGCAGCCTAGGGTGGACAGGGCTAGGCTATGGCTACACCTTC.

The chain links TRBV29-1 to TRBJ2-1; D assignment may be TRBD1 or TRBD2 (5 bases each). V lost 3 bases to trimming and J lost 0 bases, with 15 bases between them. The CDR3 sequence is 16 residues long. Germline V gene lookup returns CDR1 SQVTM and CDR2 ANQGSEA. CDR3 region: CSVEGEPESSYNEQFF. Here the CDR3 DNA reads TGCAGCGTTGAGGGGGAACCGGAAAGCTCCTACAATGAGCAGTTCTTC.

This sequence joins TRBV7-6 and TRBJ2-3, with a weak D call TRBD2 (5 bases). Germline V gene sequence: CDR1 SGHVS, CDR2 FNYEAQ. The V end was cut by 5 bases, the J end by 5 bases, with 11 bases between. The CDR3 contains 13 residues. The CDR3 region has the DNA TGTGCCAGCAGCCTAACGGGGAAAGATACGCAGTATTTT. It encodes CASSLTGKDTQYF.

The chain recombines TRBV9 with TRBJ2-5, with TRBD1 matching 8 bases. V lost 2 bases and J lost 6; bases outside the gene matches: 3. This CDR3 spans 13 amino acids. CDR1 and CDR2 (germline): SGDLS, YYNGEE. The CDR3 here is CASSVRQGKTQYF. In DNA, the CDR3 is TGTGCCAGCAGCGTTAGACAGGGGAAGACCCAGTACTTC.

The chain links TRBV13 to TRBJ2-1; 7 nucleotides agree with TRBD2. The CDR3 sequence is 12 residues long. The trim removed 4 bases at V and 7 bases at J, leaving 1 base unmatched. In germline, CDR1 is PRHDT, CDR2 FYEKMQ (reference sequence). CDR3 sequence (DNA): TGTGCCAGCAGCTCGGGGGGAAATGAGCAGTTCTTC. It encodes CASSSGGNEQFF.

As regards this clone: Other DNA variants within this sample encode the same CDR3. As DNA, the CDR3 is TGTGCCAGCAGCCTGTCCGGGACAGGGGTCGAGCAGTACTTC. Translated, it gives CASSLSGTGVEQYF. This chain joins TRBV7-9 and TRBJ2-7, with TRBD1 matching 10 bases. Germline V gives CDR1 SEHNR, CDR2 FQNEAQ (reference sequence). This CDR3 is built from 14 residues. Trimming cost V 5 bases and J 6 bases; bases outside gene matches: 7.

This clone has just a few counts. The J gene is TRBJ2-7, the V gene TRBV19, with D possibly matching TRBD2 (6 bases). V lost 7 bases and J lost 2, with 15 bases in between. The germline CDR1 and CDR2 sequences are LNHDA and SQIVND (reference sequence). This CDR3 is 14 amino acids long. The CDR3 protein is CASTQTGRTYEQYF. The CDR3 region has the DNA TGTGCCAGTACCCAAACCGGGAGAACCTACGAGCAGTACTTC. The variable domain in full, with the rest retrieved from reference TRBV19 and TRBJ2-7, is DGGITQSPKYLFRKEGQNVTLSCEQNLNHDAMYWYRQDPGQGLRLIYYSQIVNDFQKGDIAEGYSVSREKKESFPLTVTSAQKNPTAFYLCASTQTGRTYEQYFGPGTRLTVT.